This T cell receptor (beta chain) was retrieved from a study of T cells after yellow fever vaccination. Ten or more counts support this clonotype. No antigen is known for it. By 5'RACE template switching, TCR cDNA was produced, with a universal primer site and UMIs added in the process. MiXCR was run by TCRdb on the 5' RACE reads, yielding one entry per CDR3 protein. This sample has nearly 350,000 distinct CDR3 sequences, with 7% to 10% found just once. V was clipped by 1 base and J by 2 bases, with 6 bases between them. The V gene's germline CDR1 is LGHNA and CDR2 YNFKEQ. The CDR3 consists of 13 residues. Findings of the study overall: Although the secondary response was weaker, it peaked faster, at day 5 versus 15. Abundant bulk-derived clonotypes could contaminate FACS-sorted repertoires. Relatively few clonotypes were ones that appeared in both CD4 and CD8 compartments.

Sequences were derived from PBMCs, sampled approximately 40 days after the first yellow fever vaccination. The source of this sequence is a man between 18 and 35 years old who received the YFV17D yellow fever vaccine. The rearrangement joins TRBV4-2 to TRBJ2-7; D gene uncertain. The CDR3 nucleotides are TGTGCCAGCAGCCAAGTTGAGGCCTACGAGCAGTACTTC. Translating gives CASSQVEAYEQYF.